This T cell receptor beta chain was documented in a study of T cells in Graves' hyperthyroidism and ophthalmopathy. Study conclusions and caveats: Through a model of 13 V-J features, ophthalmopathy was separated from stable hyperthyroidism.

Germline lookup yields CDR1 LNHNV and CDR2 YYDKDF (reference sequence). CDR3 size: 17 residues. V was clipped by 1 base and J by 5 bases; unmatched bases: 10. Each ophthalmopathy patient scored at least 3 on the Clinical Activity Score and at least 4 on NOSPECS grade, with duration under 3 months. Worth noting for this clonotype: The antigen remains unidentified.

TCR beta CDR3 regions were amplified from RNA. The HTBI set primed first-round TCR CDR3 RT-PCR. MiXCR, applied by TCRdb to the multiplex PCR reads, yields one record per CDR3 protein. Among 300,000 to 350,000 distinct CDR3 sequences listed, around a sixth were seen once. The rearrangement uses TRBV15 and TRBJ2-5; 10 positions agree with TRBD2. The clonotype was recovered from a woman aged 40 to 50 with Graves' ophthalmopathy. Sequences were obtained from blood. DNA for the CDR3: TGTGCCACCAGCAGAGTAGGTCTAGCGGGAGCTTGGGAGACCCAGTACTTC. This gives the protein CATSRVGLAGAWETQYF. Full variable domain (remainder filled in from reference TRBV15 and TRBJ2-5): DAMVIQNPRYQVTQFGKPVTLSCSQTLNHNVMYWYQQKSSQAPKLLFHYYDKDFNNEADTPDNFQSRRPNTSFCFLDIRSPGLGDTAMYLCATSRVGLAGAWETQYFGPGTRLLVL.